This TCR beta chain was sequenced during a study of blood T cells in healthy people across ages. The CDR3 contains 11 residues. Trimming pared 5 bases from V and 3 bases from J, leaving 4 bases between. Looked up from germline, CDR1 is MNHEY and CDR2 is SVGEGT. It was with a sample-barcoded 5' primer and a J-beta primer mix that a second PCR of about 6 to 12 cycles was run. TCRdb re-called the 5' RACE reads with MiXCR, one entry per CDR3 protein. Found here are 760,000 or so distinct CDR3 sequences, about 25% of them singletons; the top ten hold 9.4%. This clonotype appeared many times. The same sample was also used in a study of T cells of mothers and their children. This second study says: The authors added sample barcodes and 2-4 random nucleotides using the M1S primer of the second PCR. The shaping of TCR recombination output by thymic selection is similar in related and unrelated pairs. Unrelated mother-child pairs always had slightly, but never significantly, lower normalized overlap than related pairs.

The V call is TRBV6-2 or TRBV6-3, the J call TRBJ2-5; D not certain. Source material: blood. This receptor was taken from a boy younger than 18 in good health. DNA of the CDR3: TGTGCCAGCAGTCGGAAAGAGACCCAGTACTTC. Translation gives CASSRKETQYF.